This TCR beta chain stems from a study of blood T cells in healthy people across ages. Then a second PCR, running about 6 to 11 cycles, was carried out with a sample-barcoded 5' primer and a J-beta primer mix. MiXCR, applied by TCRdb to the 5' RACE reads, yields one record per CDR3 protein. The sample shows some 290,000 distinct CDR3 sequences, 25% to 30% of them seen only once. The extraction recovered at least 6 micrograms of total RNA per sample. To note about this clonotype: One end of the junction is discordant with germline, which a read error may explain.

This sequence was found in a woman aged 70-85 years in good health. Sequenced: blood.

CDR3 in amino acids: CASNRDRLQGRKEKPFF. The CDR3 nucleotides read TGTGCCAGCAATCGGGACCGGCTACAGGGGAGGAAAGAAAAACCGTTTTTT. The V and J genes are TRBV2 and TRBJ1-4; 7 bases match TRBD1. The CDR3 has 17 residues. Per the germline V gene, CDR1 is SNHLY and CDR2 is FYNNEI.